This note documents a single T cell receptor beta chain sequence. The sample contains more than one DNA sequence encoding this CDR3. This sample is drawn from a study of shared clonotypes between healthy human individuals. Background on the study: Plates per donor: three CD4 naive, three CD4 memory, two CD8 naive, one CD8 memory.

The V end was cut by 3 bases, the J end by 7 bases, with 12 bases between. Germline assignment: CDR1 LNHDA and CDR2 SQIVND (reference sequence). The CDR3 sequence is 14 residues long. Assay used: immunoSEQ multiplex PCR; TCRdb lists only in-frame clones, some missing. The table records 2,500,000 or so clones, roughly 93% of them present only once. All the donors were Caucasian adults who lived in Nashville, Tennessee. This TCR was sampled from a man aged 18 to 30 in good health. Some clones in this sample may be carry-over from other donors' samples. The chain has TRBV19 and TRBJ1-4; D is undetermined. Sequenced input: naive CD4+ T cells from PBMCs. Subset: CD45RA+ positively selected. The CDR3 reads CASSIGGLGEKLFF. The CDR3 nucleotides are TGTGCCAGTAGTATCGGAGGGCTCGGTGAAAAACTGTTTTTT. The full variable domain, in which reference TRBV19 and TRBJ1-4 provide the parts outside the CDR3, is DGGITQSPKYLFRKEGQNVTLSCEQNLNHDAMYWYRQDPGQGLRLIYYSQIVNDFQKGDIAEGYSVSREKKESFPLTVTSAQKNPTAFYLCASSIGGLGEKLFFGSGTQLSVL.